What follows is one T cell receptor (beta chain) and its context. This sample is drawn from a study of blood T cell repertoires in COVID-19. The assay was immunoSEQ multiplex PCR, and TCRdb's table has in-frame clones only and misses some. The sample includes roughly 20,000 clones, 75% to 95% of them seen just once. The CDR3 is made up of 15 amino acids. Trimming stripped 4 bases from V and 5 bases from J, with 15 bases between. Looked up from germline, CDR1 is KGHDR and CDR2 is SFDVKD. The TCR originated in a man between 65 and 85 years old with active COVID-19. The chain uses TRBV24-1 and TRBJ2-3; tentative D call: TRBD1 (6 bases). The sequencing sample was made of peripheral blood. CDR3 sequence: CATSEAGTFKDTQYF. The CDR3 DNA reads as TGTGCCACCAGTGAGGCCGGGACATTTAAAGATACGCAGTATTTT.